Each of the 21 T cell receptor beta chains below was sequenced from the same sample in a study of Ad26.COV2.S vaccination and SARS-CoV-2 variants. Sequencing used immunoSEQ multiplex PCR; TCRdb keeps in-frame clones, though not all of them. The table lists around 270,000 clones, around 88% of them singletons. Indicated treatment: some 19 received Ad26.COV2.S at low or high dose, single or two shots; roughly five received placebo; per-sample allocation not given. Material that was analyzed had been drawn on day 63 after the first vaccine or placebo injection. This specimen was peripheral blood, taken in a trial of Ad26.COV2.S vaccine versus placebo. These receptors were obtained from a person between 18 and 59 years old who received the Ad26.COV2.S COVID-19 vaccine or a placebo.

The rearrangement uses TRBV7-9 and TRBJ2-5; D is undetermined. V gave up 0 bases and J gave up 2 bases, with 10 bases separating them. Germline-derived CDR1 and CDR2 are SEHNR and FQNEAQ (reference sequence). This CDR3 is built from 15 residues. CDR3 region: CASSLADGEQETQYF. In DNA, the CDR3 is TGTGCCAGCAGCTTAGCCGACGGTGAACAAGAGACCCAGTACTTC.

This clone was observed a few times. This chain uses TRBV6-4 with TRBJ2-3; 9 nucleotides match TRBD2. Germline V CDR1 and CDR2: MRHNA, SNTAGT. V trimming: 5 bases; J trimming: 4 bases; junction bases outside the gene matches: 7. The CDR3 has 15 residues. CDR3 sequence reads: CASSPSGGSSDTQYF. In nucleotides, the CDR3 is TGTGCCAGCAGTCCGAGCGGGGGGTCTTCAGATACGCAGTATTTT.

J is TRBJ1-2 and V is TRBV30; D is unresolved. The V gene lost 5 bases and the J gene lost 7 bases, with 23 bases spanning the gap. CDR1 is GTSNPN and CDR2 is SVGIG in the germline V gene (reference sequence). The CDR3 totals 15 residues. CDR3 protein: CAWLLPHSITGGYTF. CDR3 DNA: TGTGCCTGGCTCCTTCCCCACAGTATCACGGGTGGCTACACCTTC.

V and J are TRBV6-1 and TRBJ2-5, with 9 bases identical to TRBD1. The CDR3 covers 14 residues. CDR1 MNHNS and CDR2 SASEGT come from the germline V gene. V was pared by 3 bases and J by 9 bases, with 8 bases of the junction left unmatched. The CDR3 DNA reads TGTGCCAGCAGTGATGGGACACGGACAGGGGCCCAGTACTTC. Protein: CASSDGTRTGAQYF.

In DNA, the CDR3 is TGTGCCAGCAGCCAAGATCTGTTGGGACAGTTGAACACTGAAGCTTTCTTT. Translation: CASSQDLLGQLNTEAFF. The rearrangement uses TRBV14 and TRBJ1-1; 7 positions agree with TRBD1. Trimming took 0 bases from V and 0 from J; bases not matched to a gene: 7. CDR3 length equals 17 residues. Looked up from germline, CDR1 is SGHDN and CDR2 is FVKESK. Full variable domain (remainder filled in from reference TRBV14 and TRBJ1-1): EAGVTQFPSHSVIEKGQTVTLRCDPISGHDNLYWYRRVMGKEIKFLLHFVKESKQDESGMPNNRFLAERTGGTYSTLKVQPAELEDSGVYFCASSQDLLGQLNTEAFFGQGTRLTVV.

V is TRBV27 and J is TRBJ2-5, with D possibly TRBD1 on 5 matching bases. Germline lookup yields CDR1 MNHEY and CDR2 SMNVEV (reference sequence). With 3 bases removed from V and 1 base from J, the gap between germline ends came to 12 bases. The CDR3 is 15 amino acids. Here the CDR3 reads CASSLTMGLQETQYF. CDR3 sequence (DNA): TGTGCCAGCAGTTTGACGATGGGGCTCCAAGAGACCCAGTACTTC.

The chain combines TRBV6-4 with TRBJ2-3; D is perhaps TRBD2 (6 bases). The CDR3 is made up of 15 amino acids. Per the germline V gene, CDR1 is MRHNA and CDR2 is SNTAGT. V shed 0 bases and J shed 1 base, with 8 bases lying between them. The CDR3 DNA is TGTGCCAGCAGTGACTCCTGGGGGGGCACAGATACGCAGTATTTT. It codes for CASSDSWGGTDTQYF.

The V and J genes are TRBV7-2 and TRBJ1-3; 7 bases map to TRBD1. The CDR3 length is 16 residues. After removal of 3 bases from V and 4 bases from J, the junction contained 9 bases not matched to a gene. Germline CDR1 SGHTA, CDR2 FQGNSA. CDR3 DNA: TGTGCCAGCAGCTTCCAACAGGGGATCGTGGGAAACACCATATATTTT. This encodes CASSFQQGIVGNTIYF.

The J gene is TRBJ2-1, the V gene TRBV5-1; TRBD1 aligns across 9 bases. There are 15 residues in the CDR3. Losses at the gene ends were 6 bases for V and 7 bases for J; bases not matched to a gene: 11. Germline V lookup: CDR1 SGHRS, CDR2 YFSETQ. CDR3 residues: CASTLSGTGYNEQFF. For the CDR3, the DNA is TGCGCCAGCACCCTGTCGGGGACAGGGTATAATGAGCAGTTCTTC.

The gene calls are TRBV6-5 and TRBJ2-3; no firm D call. Per the germline V gene, CDR1 is MNHEY and CDR2 is SVGAGI. V was pared by 0 bases and J by 12 bases, with 13 bases between. The CDR3 extends over 13 amino acids. CDR3 nucleotide sequence: TGTGCCAGCAGTTACTCCTCAAGATGGTTCCAGTATTTT. It translates to CASSYSSRWFQYF.

The chain joins TRBV7-3 to TRBJ2-1, with 14 bases identical to TRBD2. The CDR3 has 19 residues. The ends lost 2 bases at V and 8 bases at J; junction bases unmatched: 14. The germline V gene has CDR1 SGHTA and CDR2 FQGTGA. CDR3 residues: CASSLVGLAGEPALYEQFF. CDR3 nucleotide sequence: TGTGCCAGCAGCTTAGTGGGACTAGCGGGGGAGCCGGCTCTGTATGAGCAGTTCTTC.

The count of this clone is one. The V gene is TRBV6-5, the J gene TRBJ2-5; D is undetermined. Germline V gives CDR1 MNHEY, CDR2 SVGAGI. Trimming pared 0 bases from V and 2 bases from J, leaving 7 bases between. CDR3 length equals 14 residues. This chain's CDR3 is CASSYSVGQETQYF. The CDR3 nucleotides read TGTGCCAGCAGTTACTCGGTGGGACAAGAGACCCAGTACTTC.

On this clone: Other DNA variants within this sample encode the same CDR3. This chain links TRBV6-5 with TRBJ1-5; D is undetermined. Deletions cut 0 bases from V and 0 bases from J, with 6 bases between. CDR1 is MNHEY, CDR2 SVGAGI, per germline. This CDR3 is 15 amino acids long. The CDR3 nucleotides read TGTGCCAGCAGTTACTCACGGTATAGCAATCAGCCCCAGCATTTT. Amino acid sequence: CASSYSRYSNQPQHF.

CDR3 sequence: CASSFAGPLETQYF. DNA of the CDR3: TGCGCCAGCAGCTTCGCGGGGCCCCTAGAGACCCAGTACTTC. The chain couples TRBV5-1 to TRBJ2-5; D may be TRBD2 (6 bases). Looked up from germline, CDR1 is SGHRS and CDR2 is YFSETQ. The CDR3 totals 14 residues. Trimming left V 2 bases short and J 4 bases short, with 12 bases between. Filled out from reference TRBV5-1 and TRBJ2-5, the complete variable domain reads KAGVTQTPRYLIKTRGQQVTLSCSPISGHRSVSWYQQTPGQGLQFLFEYFSETQRNKGNFPGRFSGRQFSNSRSEMNVSTLELGDSALYLCASSFAGPLETQYFGPGTRLLVL.

CDR3 DNA sequence: TGTGCCAGCAGCCTCAGGGGAGGGATCTACGAGCAGTACTTC. Protein sequence: CASSLRGGIYEQYF. V and J are TRBV7-8 and TRBJ2-7, with D possibly TRBD2 on 7 matching bases. This CDR3 contains 14 residues. CDR1 is SGHVS, CDR2 FQNEAQ, per germline. V was shortened by 5 bases and J by 3 bases, with 14 bases between the two germline ends.

This chain connects TRBV11-3 to TRBJ2-1, with D possibly matching TRBD2 (7 bases). The CDR3 runs to 14 residues. Per the germline V gene, CDR1 is SGHNT and CDR2 is YENEEA. V lost 5 bases and J 7 bases, leaving 15 bases between the germline ends. The CDR3 DNA is TGTGCCAGCAGCAGGGGGGGGACGAGGAATGAGCAGTTCTTC. Protein product: CASSRGGTRNEQFF.

The chain recombines TRBV6-2 or TRBV6-3 with TRBJ2-7; D uncertain. CDR1 and CDR2 (germline): MNHEY, SVGEGT. The V and J ends lost 4 bases and 6 bases respectively, with 16 bases between them. The CDR3 consists of 14 residues. The CDR3, as DNA: TGTGCCAGCAGTTTAACGGCCGGACGGACCGAGCAGTACGTC. Encoded protein: CASSLTAGRTEQYV.

The CDR3 bases are TGTGCCAGCAGCTTAGCTGAGGGGACTGAAGCTTTCTTT. It yields the protein CASSLAEGTEAFF. The rearrangement uses TRBV11-3 and TRBJ1-1, with a possible D match to TRBD1 (5 bases). In germline, CDR1 is SGHNT, CDR2 YENEEA. This CDR3 is built from 13 residues. V lost 1 base and J 5 bases, leaving 8 bases between the germline ends.

The chain couples TRBV10-1 to TRBJ2-5, with no clear D. There are 15 residues in the CDR3. V lost 8 bases, J lost 1 base, and 17 bases lay in between. The V gene's germline CDR1 is WNHNN and CDR2 SYGVQD (reference sequence). Here the CDR3 reads CASSRPAKLQETQYF. CDR3 bases: TGCGCCAGCTCGCGTCCTGCCAAACTCCAAGAGACCCAGTACTTC.

V is TRBV30 and J is TRBJ1-3; D is unresolved. Between the trimmed V and J ends, which lost 4 bases and 9 bases, there was a span of 16 bases. Looked up from germline, CDR1 is GTSNPN and CDR2 is SVGIG (reference sequence). CDR3 length: 13 amino acids. CDR3 DNA sequence: TGTGCCTGGAATGTGGACGGCAGAGGCACCATATATTTT. It specifies CAWNVDGRGTIYF.

The chain has TRBV29-1 and TRBJ2-2; the match to TRBD1 covers 7 bases. With V trimmed by 4 bases and J by 7 bases, 3 bases remained unmatched. CDR3 length equals 12 residues. Germline assignment: CDR1 SQVTM and CDR2 ANQGSEA. CDR3 sequence: CSVGGGGGELFF. The CDR3 DNA is TGCAGCGTTGGAGGGGGCGGCGGGGAGCTGTTTTTT.